This T cell receptor (beta chain) comes out of a study of shared clonotypes between healthy human individuals. This CDR3 comprises 13 residues. Trimming pared 6 bases from V and 4 bases from J, leaving 11 bases between. Germline lookup yields CDR1 SGHRS and CDR2 YFSETQ. Clones were read by immunoSEQ multiplex PCR, and TCRdb kept only the in-frame ones, dropping some. The sample has 950,000 to 1,100,000 clones, about 75% seen once. The chain carries TRBV5-1 and TRBJ1-3, with D perhaps TRBD1 (5 bases). Sequencing input: memory CD4+ T cells sorted from blood. The subset was: CD45RA-negative fraction. This sequence originates from a man younger than 35 in good health. The CDR3 loop reads CASTGDPGNTIYF. The CDR3 DNA is TGCGCCAGCACCGGGGACCCCGGAAACACCATATATTTT.